The entry that follows covers one T cell receptor (beta chain) sequence. V was trimmed by 5 bases and J by 1 base, leaving 14 bases between them. Germline CDR1 and CDR2: MDHEN and SYDVKM. The CDR3 is 15 residues long. The sample comes from a study of control samples from healthy donors and cancer patients. Using immunoSEQ multiplex PCR, the repertoire was profiled, and TCRdb retains in-frame clones only, with some absent. The profile shows about 140,000 clones, around 94% of them singletons. The source material was blood. The V call is TRBV28, the J call TRBJ2-5; possibly TRBD1 for D (6 bases). The receptor's source is a man aged 40-50 years in good health. The CDR3 loop is CASSRDTFRQETQYF. Here the CDR3 DNA reads TGTGCCAGCAGTCGGGACACATTTCGCCAAGAGACCCAGTACTTC.